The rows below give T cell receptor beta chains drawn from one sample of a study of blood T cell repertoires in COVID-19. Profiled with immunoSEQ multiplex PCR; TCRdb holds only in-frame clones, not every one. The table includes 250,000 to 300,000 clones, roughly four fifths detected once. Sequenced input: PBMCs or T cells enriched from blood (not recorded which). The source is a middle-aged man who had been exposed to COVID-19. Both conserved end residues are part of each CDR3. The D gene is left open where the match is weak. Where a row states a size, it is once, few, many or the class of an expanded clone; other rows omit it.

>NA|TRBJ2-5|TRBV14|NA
CASSLTGGKETQYF
TGTGCCAGCAGCCTTACGGGGGGCAAGGAGACCCAGTACTTC
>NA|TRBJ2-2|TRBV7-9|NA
CASSRGPNTGELFF
TGTGCCAGCAGCCGGGGTCCGAACACCGGGGAGCTGTTTTTT
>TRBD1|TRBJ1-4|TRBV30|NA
CAWNVRANRGEKLFF
TGTGCCTGGAATGTTCGTGCGAACAGGGGTGAAAAACTGTTTTTT
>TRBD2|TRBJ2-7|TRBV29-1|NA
CSVSRSAGGYEQYF
TGCAGCGTATCACGGTCAGCGGGAGGGTACGAGCAGTACTTC
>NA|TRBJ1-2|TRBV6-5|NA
CASSYSRASRYGYTF
TGTGCCAGCAGTTATTCGAGGGCGAGTAGATATGGCTACACCTTC
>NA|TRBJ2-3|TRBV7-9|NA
CASSPTGTDTQYF
TGTGCCAGCAGCCCCACGGGAACAGATACGCAGTATTTT
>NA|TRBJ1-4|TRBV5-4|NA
CASSLGQRNEKLFF
TGTGCCAGCAGCTTGGGACAGCGTAATGAAAAACTGTTTTTT
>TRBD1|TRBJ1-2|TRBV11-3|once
CASSLSGTEAYGYTF
TGTGCCAGCAGCTTATCCGGGACAGAAGCCTATGGCTACACCTTC
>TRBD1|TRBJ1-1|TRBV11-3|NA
CASSPRRDRGRVGTEAFF
TGTGCCAGCAGCCCAAGACGAGACAGGGGGCGTGTGGGCACTGAAGCTTTCTTT
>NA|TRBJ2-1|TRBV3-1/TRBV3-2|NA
CASEGEPYNEQFF
TGTGCCAGCGAGGGGGAGCCCTACAATGAGCAGTTCTTC
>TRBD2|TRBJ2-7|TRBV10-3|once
CAISGTSGSYEQYF
TGTGCCATCAGCGGGACTAGCGGTTCCTACGAGCAGTACTTC
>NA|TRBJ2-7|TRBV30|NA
CAWSRGRDYEQYF
TGTGCCTGGAGTCGCGGTCGGGACTACGAGCAGTACTTC
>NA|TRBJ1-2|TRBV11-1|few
CASSFGGYNYGYTF
TGTGCCAGCAGCTTTGGAGGTTATAACTATGGCTACACCTTC
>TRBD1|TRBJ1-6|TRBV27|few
CASSPDRAGSPLHF
TGTGCCAGCAGTCCGGACAGGGCTGGATCACCCCTCCACTTT
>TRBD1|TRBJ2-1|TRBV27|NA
CASTQRTGSSAYQFF
TGTGCCAGCACCCAGCGGACAGGGTCTAGCGCATACCAGTTCTTC
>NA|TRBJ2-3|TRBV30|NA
CAWNWAGIVDTQYF
TGTGCCTGGAATTGGGCGGGGATTGTGGATACGCAGTATTTT
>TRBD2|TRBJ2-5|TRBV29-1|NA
CSVAISSGQETQYF
TGCAGCGTTGCTATATCTAGCGGGCAAGAGACCCAGTACTTC
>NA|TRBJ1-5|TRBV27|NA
CASHPHNSNQPQHF
TGTGCCAGCCACCCGCACAATAGCAATCAGCCCCAGCATTTT
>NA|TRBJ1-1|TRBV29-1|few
CSVENRSRRKAFF
TGCAGCGTAGAAAATAGGTCGCGGAGGAAAGCTTTCTTT
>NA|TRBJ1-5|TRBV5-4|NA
CASSLGGHPFDQPQHF
TGTGCCAGCAGCTTGGGCGGACATCCTTTTGATCAGCCCCAGCATTTT
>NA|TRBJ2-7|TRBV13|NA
CASSPQGGGGQYF
TGTGCCAGCAGCCCTCAGGGAGGGGGTGGGCAGTACTTC
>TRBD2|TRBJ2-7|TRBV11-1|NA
CASRAPGTRPYEQYF
TGTGCCAGCAGGGCCCCCGGGACTAGACCCTACGAGCAGTACTTC
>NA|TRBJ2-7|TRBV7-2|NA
CASSLQGYEQYF
TGTGCCAGCAGCTTACAGGGATACGAGCAGTACTTC
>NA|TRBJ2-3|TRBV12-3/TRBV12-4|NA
CASRRLVDTQYF
TGTGCCAGCAGGCGACTGGTAGATACGCAGTATTTT
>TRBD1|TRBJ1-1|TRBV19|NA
CASSRDRDRTWAFF
TGTGCCAGTAGTCGGGACAGGGATAGGACTTGGGCTTTCTTT
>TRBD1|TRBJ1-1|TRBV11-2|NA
CASSLVRDRGYGAFF
TGTGCCAGCAGCTTAGTAAGGGACAGGGGTTACGGAGCTTTCTTT
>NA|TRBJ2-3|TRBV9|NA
CASSDTGIAADTQYF
TGTGCCAGCAGTGATACCGGGATAGCGGCAGATACGCAGTATTTT
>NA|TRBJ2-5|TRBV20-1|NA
CSASLGGETQYF
TGCAGTGCTAGTCTTGGGGGCGAGACCCAGTACTTC
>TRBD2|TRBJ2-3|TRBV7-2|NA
CASSFGLAGSLGYTDTQYF
TGTGCCAGCAGCTTCGGACTAGCGGGATCGCTCGGATACACAGATACGCAGTATTTT
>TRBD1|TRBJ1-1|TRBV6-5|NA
CASSLGQRAFF
TGTGCCAGCAGCCTGGGACAGCGGGCTTTCTTT
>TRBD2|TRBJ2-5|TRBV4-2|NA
CASSQDGGGDRETQYF
TGTGCCAGCAGCCAAGATGGCGGGGGAGACCGTGAGACCCAGTACTTC
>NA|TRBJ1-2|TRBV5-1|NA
CASSLDGHGSYGYTF
TGCGCCAGCAGCTTGGATGGGCACGGCTCCTATGGCTACACCTTC
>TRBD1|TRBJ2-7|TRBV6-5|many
CASSPGQASYEQYF
TGTGCCAGCAGTCCGGGACAGGCCTCCTACGAGCAGTACTTC
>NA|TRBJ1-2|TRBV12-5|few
CASGLMPQETRSYTF
TGTGCTAGTGGTTTGATGCCACAGGAGACAAGGAGCTACACCTTC
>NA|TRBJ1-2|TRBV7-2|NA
CASSLRQLVFYTF
TGTGCCAGCAGCCTAAGACAGCTCGTTTTCTACACCTTC
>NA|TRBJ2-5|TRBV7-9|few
CVYSPLFQETQYF
TGTGTCTACAGCCCCCTCTTCCAGGAGACCCAGTACTTC
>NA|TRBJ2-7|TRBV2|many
CASSSTSYEQYF
TGTGCCAGCAGCTCTACCTCGTACGAGCAGTACTTC
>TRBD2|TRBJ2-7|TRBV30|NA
CAWKDRAGGPFFGEQYF
TGTGCCTGGAAGGATAGGGCGGGAGGGCCCTTTTTCGGCGAGCAGTACTTC
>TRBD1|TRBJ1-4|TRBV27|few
CASRAGQGGEKLFF
TGTGCCAGCCGTGCCGGACAGGGGGGGGAAAAACTGTTTTTT
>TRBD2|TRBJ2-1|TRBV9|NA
CASSVAITSDRNEQFF
TGTGCCAGCAGCGTAGCTATAACTAGCGATAGGAATGAGCAGTTCTTC
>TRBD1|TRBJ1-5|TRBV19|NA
CASTDRDVREPQHF
TGTGCCAGTACAGACAGGGATGTTCGCGAGCCCCAGCATTTT
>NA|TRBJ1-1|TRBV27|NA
CASTHRGQNTEAFF
TGTGCCAGCACCCACCGGGGACAGAACACTGAAGCTTTCTTT